The 26 T cell receptor beta chains below all came from one sample that was sequenced in a study of cytomegalovirus exposure and HLA in healthy donors. The PCR made use of 60 Vbeta and 13 Jbeta primers. Sequencing was performed with immunoSEQ multiplex PCR; in TCRdb, only in-frame clones are kept and a portion is missing. Found here are around 130,000 clones, roughly 80% of them singletons; the top ten hold more than 1.4%. The sequencing input was PBMCs. Receptors were obtained from a woman aged 18 to 35 in good health and CMV-seronegative.

J is TRBJ2-1 and V is TRBV15; 8 bases are a match to TRBD2. CDR3 size: 14 residues. Germline loops: CDR1 LNHNV, CDR2 YYDKDF (reference sequence). The V segment lost 0 bases and the J segment 7 bases; nucleotides outside the gene matches: 2. The CDR3, as DNA: TGTGCCACCAGCAGAGAGGCTAGCGGGAATGAGCAGTTCTTC. Translation: CATSREASGNEQFF.

The chain couples TRBV11-2 to TRBJ2-5, with TRBD2 identical over 9 bases. The germline V gene has CDR1 SGHAT and CDR2 FQNNGV. The CDR3 covers 19 residues. Trimming cost V 2 bases and J 2 bases; bases outside gene matches: 15. The CDR3, as DNA: TGTGCCAGCAGCTTATTGCGGGGGGGAGCGGGAGTTGGACAAGAGACCCAGTACTTC. It yields the protein CASSLLRGGAGVGQETQYF.

In the case of this clone: Its ends do not fully match the called genes, so a read error is possible. The chain couples TRBV4-2 to TRBJ2-1; tentative D call: TRBD2 (7 bases). The CDR3 sequence is 16 residues long. The V gene's germline CDR1 is LGHNA and CDR2 YNFKEQ. The chain's CDR3 is CASSLGGTTSYNEQFF. The CDR3 region has the DNA TGTGCCAGCAGCCTAGGGGGGACTACCTCCTACAATGAACAGTTCTTC.

The chain has TRBV27 and TRBJ2-1; the D gene is possibly TRBD2 (5 bases). This CDR3 spans 15 amino acids. Trimming removed 3 bases at V and 7 bases at J, with 16 bases between. Germline V gene sequence: CDR1 MNHEY, CDR2 SMNVEV (reference sequence). As DNA, the CDR3 is TGTGCCAGCAGTTTTCAACGGCCTAGCTGGAATGAGCAGTTCTTC. Translated: CASSFQRPSWNEQFF.

This clone has a single count. This sequence joins TRBV9 and TRBJ1-4, with 7 bases fitting TRBD1. From germline, CDR1 is SGDLS and CDR2 YYNGEE. This CDR3 spans 16 amino acids. V lost 1 base, J lost 2 bases, and 5 bases stayed unmatched. The CDR3 loop reads CASSVNPGGTNEKLFF. Written as DNA, the CDR3 is TGTGCCAGCAGCGTAAATCCAGGGGGGACTAATGAAAAACTGTTTTTT.

This clone was counted only a few times. The V gene is TRBV5-1, the J gene TRBJ1-3; D remains ambiguous. The CDR3 is made up of 14 amino acids. Trimming shortened V by 5 bases and J by 4 bases, and 13 bases separated the two germline ends. Germline CDR1 and CDR2: SGHRS and YFSETQ. The CDR3 is CASSRGSLGNTIYF. For the CDR3, the DNA is TGCGCCAGCAGTCGGGGATCGTTAGGAAACACCATATATTTT.

The chain combines TRBV27 with TRBJ2-3, with a possible D match to TRBD1 (5 bases). CDR1 is MNHEY, CDR2 SMNVEV, per germline (reference sequence). V dropped 5 bases and J dropped 7 bases, with 16 bases sitting between them. CDR3 length: 14 residues. The CDR3 is CASSTRQLRNTQYF. DNA of the CDR3: TGTGCCAGCAGTACCAGACAGCTCAGAAATACGCAGTATTTT.

In its sample, this clone was seen a few times. V gene TRBV2 combines with J gene TRBJ2-5; possible D gene TRBD1, 6 bases. Per germline, CDR1 SNHLY and CDR2 FYNNEI. The CDR3 is 15 amino acids. Trimming took 7 bases from V and 5 from J, leaving 20 bases between them. The CDR3 loop reads CASNLRDTTKETQYF. In DNA, the CDR3 is TGTGCCAGCAATCTCCGGGACACAACAAAGGAGACCCAGTACTTC.

This rearrangement joins TRBV11-2 to TRBJ2-5; a weak D match, TRBD2 (6 bases). This CDR3 has 14 residues. Trimming shortened V by 4 bases and J by 4 bases, and 13 bases separated the two germline ends. The germline V gene encodes CDR1 SGHAT and CDR2 FQNNGV. The CDR3 bases are TGTGCCAGCAGCTACGGCGGGGTCAGAGAGACCCAGTACTTC. As protein: CASSYGGVRETQYF. Full variable domain (outside the CDR3, taken from reference TRBV11-2 and TRBJ2-5): EAGVAQSPRYKIIEKRQSVAFWCNPISGHATLYWYQQILGQGPKLLIQFQNNGVVDDSQLPKDRFSAERLKGVDSTLKIQPAKLEDSAVYLCASSYGGVRETQYFGPGTRLLVL.

This rearrangement joins TRBV5-4 to TRBJ1-2, with 8 bases aligning to TRBD1. V was pared by 3 bases and J by 7 bases, with 5 bases of the junction left unmatched. The CDR3 contains 13 residues. In germline, CDR1 is SGHNT, CDR2 YYREEE (reference sequence). This CDR3 reads CASSSDRGAGYTF. CDR3 coding DNA: TGTGCCAGCAGCTCCGACAGGGGAGCTGGCTACACCTTC.

The rearrangement links TRBV10-3 to TRBJ1-2, with D possibly matching TRBD1 (5 bases). From germline, CDR1 is ENHRY and CDR2 SYGVKD. Trimming cost V 1 base and J 7 bases, with 10 bases left between them. This CDR3 is 13 amino acids long. Here the CDR3 reads CAISELGRGGYTF. Written as DNA, the CDR3 is TGTGCCATCAGTGAGTTAGGTAGGGGTGGCTACACCTTC.

The CDR3 sequence: CASSYGQRNQPQHF. The CDR3 DNA sequence: TGTGCCAGCAGTTACGGACAGCGCAATCAGCCCCAGCATTTT. The chain has TRBV6-6 and TRBJ1-5; possibly TRBD1 for D (6 bases). The V gene lost 2 bases and the J gene lost 2 bases, with 7 bases spanning the gap. Germline V lookup: CDR1 MNHNY, CDR2 SVGAGI (reference sequence). The CDR3 contains 14 residues.

This rearrangement joins TRBV9 to TRBJ2-1; 10 nucleotides line up with TRBD2. Germline V lookup: CDR1 SGDLS, CDR2 YYNGEE. The CDR3 contains 16 residues. With V trimmed by 3 bases and J by 6 bases, 9 bases remained unmatched. DNA for the CDR3: TGTGCCAGCAGCGCCAGCGGACTAGCGGCGCTCAATGAGCAGTTCTTC. It codes for CASSASGLAALNEQFF.

The chain carries TRBV19 and TRBJ1-2; TRBD1 agrees at 9 bases. CDR1 is LNHDA and CDR2 is SQIVND in the germline V gene (reference sequence). V dropped 4 bases and J dropped 4; count of bases not matched to a gene: 7. CDR3 size: 15 residues. The CDR3 bases are TGTGCCAGTAGTACCGGGAGACAGGGGGGCTATGGCTACACCTTC. It encodes CASSTGRQGGYGYTF. The variable domain in full, completed from reference TRBV19 and TRBJ1-2, reads DGGITQSPKYLFRKEGQNVTLSCEQNLNHDAMYWYRQDPGQGLRLIYYSQIVNDFQKGDIAEGYSVSREKKESFPLTVTSAQKNPTAFYLCASSTGRQGGYGYTFGSGTRLTVV.

The CDR3 spells CAWSERASKQYF. The CDR3 nucleotides read TGTGCCTGGAGTGAGCGGGCGAGCAAGCAGTACTTC. V usage is TRBV30 and J usage is TRBJ2-5; a weak D match, TRBD2 (6 bases). This CDR3 contains 12 residues. Trimming stripped 1 base from V and 11 bases from J, with 14 bases between. CDR1 is GTSNPN, CDR2 SVGIG, per germline (reference sequence).

V usage is TRBV5-1 and J usage is TRBJ2-2; D is undetermined. The CDR3 has 15 residues. Germline V lookup: CDR1 SGHRS, CDR2 YFSETQ. Trimming took 0 bases from V and 2 from J, leaving 8 bases between them. Here the CDR3 DNA reads TGCGCCAGCAGCTTGGAGCAGGTTAACACCGGGGAGCTGTTTTTT. Translating gives CASSLEQVNTGELFF.

The genes are TRBV5-1 and TRBJ1-2; D remains ambiguous. This CDR3 is 13 amino acids long. In germline, CDR1 is SGHRS, CDR2 YFSETQ. V lost 4 bases, J lost 2 bases, and 9 bases lay in between. CDR3 sequence reads: CASSESVNYGYTF. DNA of the CDR3: TGCGCCAGCAGCGAGAGCGTCAACTATGGCTACACCTTC.

This sequence joins TRBV19 and TRBJ2-1; D gene ambiguous. The germline V gene has CDR1 LNHDA and CDR2 SQIVND (reference sequence). The CDR3 length is 15 residues. V dropped 1 base and J dropped 4 bases, with 11 bases sitting between them. Written as DNA, the CDR3 is TGTGCCAGTAGTATAGTAATAGAACTGTACAATGAGCAGTTCTTC. Encoded protein: CASSIVIELYNEQFF.

The J gene is TRBJ1-2, the V gene TRBV7-2; 11 nucleotides align to TRBD1. Trimming at V came to 4 bases and at J to 7 bases, leaving 8 bases not matched to a gene. The germline V gene encodes CDR1 SGHTA and CDR2 FQGNSA. The CDR3 covers 15 residues. In nucleotides, the CDR3 is TGTGCCAGCAGCTCAATGCGGACAGGGGGCAGTGGCTACACCTTC. Encoded protein: CASSSMRTGGSGYTF.

The rearrangement links TRBV18 to TRBJ1-1, with 9 bases aligning to TRBD1. Germline-derived CDR1 and CDR2 are KGHSH and LQKENI. The CDR3 totals 16 residues. The junction had 5 bases not matched to a gene; V was cut back by 3 bases and J by 0 bases. The CDR3 nucleotides read TGTGCCAGCTCACCGACCGGGACAGGGATGAACACTGAAGCTTTCTTT. This encodes CASSPTGTGMNTEAFF. Full variable domain (remainder filled in from reference TRBV18 and TRBJ1-1): NAGVMQNPRHLVRRRGQEARLRCSPMKGHSHVYWYRQLPEEGLKFMVYLQKENIIDESGMPKERFSAEFPKEGPSILRIQQVVRGDSAAYFCASSPTGTGMNTEAFFGQGTRLTVV.

This clone has a handful of counts. The chain combines TRBV5-6 with TRBJ2-7; no reliable D call. CDR1 SGHDT and CDR2 YYEEEE come from the germline V gene. The CDR3 is 13 residues long. The V end lost 2 bases, the J end lost 1 base, and 7 bases lay between the germline ends. As DNA, the CDR3 is TGTGCCAGCAGCTTCAGGTCATCCTACGAGCAGTACTTC. Its protein product is CASSFRSSYEQYF. Combining the CDR3 with reference TRBV5-6 and TRBJ2-7 gives the whole variable domain DAGVTQSPTHLIKTRGQQVTLRCSPKSGHDTVSWYQQALGQGPQFIFQYYEEEERQRGNFPDRFSGHQFPNYSSELNVNALLLGDSALYLCASSFRSSYEQYFGPGTRLTVT.

This chain joins TRBV6-5 and TRBJ2-1; TRBD2 matches at 14 bases. There are 15 residues in the CDR3. J was trimmed by 11 bases and V by 2 bases; bases with no gene match: 5. Germline CDR1 reads MNHEY; CDR2 reads SVGAGI. CDR3 nucleotides: TGTGCCAGCAGTTACGCGGGACTAGCGGGAGAAAAGCAGTTCTTC. Protein: CASSYAGLAGEKQFF.

This chain's CDR3 is CASSYHPPTGYAGELFF. The CDR3 region has the DNA TGTGCCAGCAGCTATCACCCCCCGACAGGGTACGCCGGGGAGCTGTTTTTT. The chain carries TRBV9 and TRBJ2-2; TRBD1 matches at 7 bases. Germline values: CDR1 SGDLS, CDR2 YYNGEE. J was trimmed by 6 bases and V by 4 bases; bases with no gene match: 15. This CDR3 has 17 residues.

This clone was seen only once. The chain employs TRBV29-1 and TRBJ1-2; tentative D call: TRBD1 (6 bases). The germline V and J ends were trimmed by 1 base and 7 bases, with 7 bases remaining between them. Germline V gives CDR1 SQVTM, CDR2 ANQGSEA. This CDR3 is 11 amino acids long. CDR3 nucleotides: TGCAGCGTTGAAGGGACAGTTGGCTACACCTTC. Amino acid sequence: CSVEGTVGYTF. Full variable domain (missing parts from reference TRBV29-1 and TRBJ1-2): SAVISQKPSRDICQRGTSLTIQCQVDSQVTMMFWYRQQPGQSLTLIATANQGSEATYESGFVIDKFPISRPNLTFSTLTVSNMSPEDSSIYLCSVEGTVGYTFGSGTRLTVV.

The J gene is TRBJ1-4, the V gene TRBV5-1, with TRBD1 matching over 9 bases. CDR1 is SGHRS, CDR2 YFSETQ, per germline. V lost 4 bases and J lost 6; bases outside the gene matches: 4. The CDR3 is made up of 14 amino acids. The CDR3 DNA reads TGCGCCAGCAGCAGTGACAGGGGGTATGAAAAACTGTTTTTT. Translation: CASSSDRGYEKLFF.

Remarks on this clone: The junction and the germline gene differ at one end; a read error may be behind it. V gene TRBV6-1 combines with J gene TRBJ2-6, with 9 bases lining up with TRBD1. Germline V CDR1 and CDR2: MNHNS, SASEGT. CDR3 length: 15 residues. CDR3 protein: CAGPRDRAWANGLTF. CDR3 nucleotide sequence: TGTGCCGGCCCGAGGGACAGGGCTTGGGCCAACGGCCTGACTTTC.